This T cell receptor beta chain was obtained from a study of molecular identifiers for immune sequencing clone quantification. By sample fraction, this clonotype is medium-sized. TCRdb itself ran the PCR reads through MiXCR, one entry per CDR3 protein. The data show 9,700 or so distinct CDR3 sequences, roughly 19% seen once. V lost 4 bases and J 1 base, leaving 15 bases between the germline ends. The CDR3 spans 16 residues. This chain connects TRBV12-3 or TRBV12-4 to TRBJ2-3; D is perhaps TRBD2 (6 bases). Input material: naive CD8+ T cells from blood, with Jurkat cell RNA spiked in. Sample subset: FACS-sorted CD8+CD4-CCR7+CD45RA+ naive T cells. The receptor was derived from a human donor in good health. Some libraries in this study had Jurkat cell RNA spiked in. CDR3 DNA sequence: TGTGCCAGCAGTTCCCCAGCGGGCCACCGCACAGATACGCAGTATTTT. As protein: CASSSPAGHRTDTQYF.